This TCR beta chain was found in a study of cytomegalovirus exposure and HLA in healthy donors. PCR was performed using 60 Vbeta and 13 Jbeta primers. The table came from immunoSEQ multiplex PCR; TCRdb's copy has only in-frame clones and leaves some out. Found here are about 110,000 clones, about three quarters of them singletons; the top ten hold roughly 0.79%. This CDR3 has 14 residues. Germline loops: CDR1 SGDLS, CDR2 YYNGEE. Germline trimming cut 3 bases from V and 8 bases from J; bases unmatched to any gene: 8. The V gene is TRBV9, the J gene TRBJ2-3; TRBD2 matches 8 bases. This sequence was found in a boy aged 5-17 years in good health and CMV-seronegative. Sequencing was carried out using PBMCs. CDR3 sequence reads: CASSGGTRVVTQYF. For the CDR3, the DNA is TGTGCCAGCAGCGGCGGGACTAGAGTGGTTACGCAGTATTTT.